The subject of this entry is one T cell receptor beta chain. Its specificity is unknown. Germline is not matched at one junction end, which may reflect a read error. Germline CDR1 reads KGHSH; CDR2 reads LQKENI. The CDR3 length is 12 residues. The data were taken from a study of cytomegalovirus exposure and HLA in healthy donors. On the study more broadly: Findings of an earlier analysis included some 120 million unique TCR beta sequences from roughly 200 million T cells.

Primers included in the PCR were 60 Vbeta and 13 Jbeta primers. The assay was immunoSEQ multiplex PCR, and TCRdb's table has in-frame clones only and misses some. In the table there are 100,000 to 150,000 clones, over 65% of which are singletons. Study outcomes and limitations: Researchers left out some V segments, among them TRBV6-2 and TRBV6-3, as indistinguishable. Reports credit the classifier with highly specific, highly sensitive diagnosis of cytomegalovirus status. At a 0.05 false discovery rate, a later analysis found some 18,000 TCR beta sequences to be associated with HLA alleles.

Sequenced: PBMCs. The clonotype comes from a man aged 30 to 39 in good health and CMV-seronegative. The chain carries TRBV18 and TRBJ1-1; 7 nucleotides match TRBD1. CDR3 sequence (DNA): TGTACCAGCTCCCTTGAGACAGGGGAAGCTTTCTTT. The encoded protein is CTSSLETGEAFF.